This T cell receptor (beta chain) derives from a study of blood T cell repertoires in COVID-19. Deletions cut 2 bases from V and 7 bases from J, with 12 bases between. This CDR3 is built from 15 residues. In germline, CDR1 is PRHDT, CDR2 FYEKMQ (reference sequence). Original methodology: Using reference gene primer amplification, nucleated cell counts were estimated. TCRdb's copy holds only in-frame clones and misses some; the assay was immunoSEQ multiplex PCR. That table is the source of V, J and clone size, and D and trimming were worked out from the DNA. Among about 140,000 clones listed, about nine tenths were seen once.

The V and J genes are TRBV13 and TRBJ1-6, with D perhaps matching TRBD1 (6 bases). Sequencing used peripheral blood. This clonotype was obtained from a man aged 50 or older who had recovered from COVID-19. The CDR3 sequence is CASSLTRGQNSPLHF. The CDR3 nucleotides read TGTGCCAGCAGCTTAACCAGGGGCCAGAATTCACCCCTCCACTTT.